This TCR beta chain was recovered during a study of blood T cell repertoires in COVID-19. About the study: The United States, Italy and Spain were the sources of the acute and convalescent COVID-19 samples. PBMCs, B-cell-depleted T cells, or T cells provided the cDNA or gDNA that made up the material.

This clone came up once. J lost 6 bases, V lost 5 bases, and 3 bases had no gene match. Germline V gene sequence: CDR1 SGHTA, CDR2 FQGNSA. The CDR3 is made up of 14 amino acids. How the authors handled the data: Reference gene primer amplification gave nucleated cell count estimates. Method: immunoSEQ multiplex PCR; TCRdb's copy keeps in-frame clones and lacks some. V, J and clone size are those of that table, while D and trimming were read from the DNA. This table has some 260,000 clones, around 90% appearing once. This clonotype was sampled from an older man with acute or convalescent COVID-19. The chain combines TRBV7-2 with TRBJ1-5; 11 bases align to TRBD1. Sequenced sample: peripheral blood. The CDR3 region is CASSPGQGAQPQHF. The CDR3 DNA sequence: TGTGCCAGCAGCCCCGGACAGGGGGCTCAGCCCCAGCATTTT.